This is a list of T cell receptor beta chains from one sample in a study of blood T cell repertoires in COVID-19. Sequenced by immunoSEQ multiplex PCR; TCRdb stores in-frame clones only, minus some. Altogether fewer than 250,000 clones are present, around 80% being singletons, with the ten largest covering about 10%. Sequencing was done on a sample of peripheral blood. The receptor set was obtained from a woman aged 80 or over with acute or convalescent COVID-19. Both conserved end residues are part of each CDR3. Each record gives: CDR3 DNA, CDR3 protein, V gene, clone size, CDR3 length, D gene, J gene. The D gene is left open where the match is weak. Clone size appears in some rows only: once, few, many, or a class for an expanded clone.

TGTGCCAGCAGCCCCCGACTAGCGTCGAGCTCCTACAATGAGCAGTTCTTC	CASSPRLASSSYNEQFF	TRBV9	-	17	TRBD2	TRBJ2-1
TGTGCCACCAGTGATTGGGGAGGGCCTGGGGCCAACGTCCTGACTTTC	CATSDWGGPGANVLTF	TRBV24-1	-	16	TRBD2	TRBJ2-6
TGTGCCTGGAGTCCCCCTGACAGGGATGGTGGCTACACCTTC	CAWSPPDRDGGYTF	TRBV30	-	14	TRBD1	TRBJ1-2
TGTGCCAGCGGTACTAGGCAGCTGGATGGCTACACCTTC	CASGTRQLDGYTF	TRBV2	-	13	-	TRBJ1-2
TGTGCCAGCAGTTTAAACAGGGATTATGGCTACACCTTC	CASSLNRDYGYTF	TRBV6-6	-	13	-	TRBJ1-2
TGTGCCAGCAGTCCCCAAGCCCCCCAGGGGGCTCAGCAGCCCCAGCATTTT	CASSPQAPQGAQQPQHF	TRBV6-6	-	17	TRBD1	TRBJ1-5
TGTGCCAGCAGGCCTCGGGGGGGAAGACAATCACGGTATGGCTACACCTTC	CASRPRGGRQSRYGYTF	TRBV5-6	-	17	-	TRBJ1-2
TGTGCCAGCAGTACCGGACAGGAACCCTACGAGCAGTACTTC	CASSTGQEPYEQYF	TRBV6-7	-	14	TRBD1	TRBJ2-7
TGTGCCAGCAGCATTACGACTAGCGGGGGAGGGGAGACCCAGTACTTC	CASSITTSGGGETQYF	TRBV9	once	16	TRBD2	TRBJ2-5
TGTGCCAGCAGCCAAGGGAGTGAGGGGGGGCTGAATTCACCCCTCCACTTT	CASSQGSEGGLNSPLHF	TRBV3-1/TRBV3-2	-	17	-	TRBJ1-6
TGTGCCAGCAGACCAGGGACCGGGGAGCTGTTTTTT	CASRPGTGELFF	TRBV27	-	12	-	TRBJ2-2
TGTGCCTGGAGGGTCGAGTATAATTCACCCCTCCACTTT	CAWRVEYNSPLHF	TRBV30	-	13	-	TRBJ1-6
TGTGCCAGTACTTTAACAGGGGGCGGTGGATACGAGCAGTACTTC	CASTLTGGGGYEQYF	TRBV19	few	15	TRBD1	TRBJ2-7
TGTGCCAGCAGTTCCCCTTTCGCGGGAGGATACTACAATGAGCAGTTCTTC	CASSSPFAGGYYNEQFF	TRBV28	-	17	TRBD2	TRBJ2-1
TGTGCCTGGAGTGCCAGGGGCACTAGTGGGACCGGGGAGCTGTTTTTT	CAWSARGTSGTGELFF	TRBV30	many	16	-	TRBJ2-2
TGTGCCAGTGGACAGGTAACCTACGAGCAGTACTTC	CASGQVTYEQYF	TRBV27	once	12	TRBD1	TRBJ2-7
TGTGCCAGCAGCGGGGAGGCCGCCTATAATTCACCCCTCCACTTT	CASSGEAAYNSPLHF	TRBV28	-	15	-	TRBJ1-6
TGTGCCAGCAACCAACAGGGGATTGAGCAGTTCTTC	CASNQQGIEQFF	TRBV12-3/TRBV12-4	few	12	TRBD1	TRBJ2-1
TGTGCCAGCAGCTCCCGCCTCTACTTACGTGGGGGGGACACCGGGGAGCTGTTTTTT	CASSSRLYLRGGDTGELFF	TRBV7-9	-	19	TRBD2	TRBJ2-2
TGTGCCAGCAGTCCTGGACAAGAAGCTTTCTTT	CASSPGQEAFF	TRBV3-1/TRBV3-2	-	11	-	TRBJ1-1
TGTGCCAGTAGTACCTTACAGAATCAGCCCCAGCATTTT	CASSTLQNQPQHF	TRBV19	-	13	-	TRBJ1-5
TGTGCCAGCAGTTTACTCAGGGGCGGCTCCTACAATGAGCAGTTCTTC	CASSLLRGGSYNEQFF	TRBV27	-	16	-	TRBJ2-1
TGCAGTGCAAGTACAGGGAGGGACTATCTCTACACCTTC	CSASTGRDYLYTF	TRBV20-1	-	13	-	TRBJ1-2
TGTGCCAGCAGCTTCAAACAGAATGTTTTTTACAATGAGCAGTTCTTC	CASSFKQNVFYNEQFF	TRBV7-2	-	16	-	TRBJ2-1
TGCAGCGTTGAAGATATGGGGCGGGGTGGACAGGGCGGCGAGCAGTACTTC	CSVEDMGRGGQGGEQYF	TRBV29-1	-	17	TRBD1	TRBJ2-7
TGCGCCAGCAGCTTGGGGAGAAGGGTCGGGACAGGCGACGAGCAGTACTTC	CASSLGRRVGTGDEQYF	TRBV5-1	-	17	TRBD1	TRBJ2-7
TGCGCCAGCAGATTGACAGGTAACACTGAAGCTTTCTTT	CASRLTGNTEAFF	TRBV5-1	-	13	-	TRBJ1-1
TGTGCCAGCAGCTCCCCCGCAGGCGAGCAGTACTTC	CASSSPAGEQYF	TRBV7-8	-	12	-	TRBJ2-7
TGTGCCAGCCGTACCGAGAGCTACAATGAGCAGTTCTTC	CASRTESYNEQFF	TRBV28	-	13	-	TRBJ2-1
TGCAGCGGCCGACAGGGGATTGACTATGGCTACACCTTC	CSGRQGIDYGYTF	TRBV29-1	few	13	TRBD1	TRBJ1-2
TGTGCCAGCAGCTTCCCCCTCTATGGCTACACCTTC	CASSFPLYGYTF	TRBV5-6	-	12	-	TRBJ1-2
TGTGCTAGCAGCTTTGCGGGAGGCGAGACCCAGTACTTC	CASSFAGGETQYF	TRBV7-7	-	13	TRBD2	TRBJ2-5
TGTGCCAGCAGCCGGGTGGCCTGGGAGCTGTTTTTT	CASSRVAWELFF	TRBV12-3/TRBV12-4	-	12	-	TRBJ2-2
TGCAGTGCTAGCGGTCACACTGAAGCTTTCTTT	CSASGHTEAFF	TRBV20-1	-	11	-	TRBJ1-1
TGTGCCAGCAGTTTCGGTACAGATACGCAGTATTTT	CASSFGTDTQYF	TRBV12-3/TRBV12-4	-	12	-	TRBJ2-3
TGTGCCAGCAGCGTAGCGGGAGGGCCCTACAATGAGCAGTTCTTC	CASSVAGGPYNEQFF	TRBV9	-	15	TRBD2	TRBJ2-1
TGTGCCAGCAGTTTAGGACAGGGGGCTGCTTGGACCGGGGAGCTGTTTTTT	CASSLGQGAAWTGELFF	TRBV27	-	17	TRBD1	TRBJ2-2
TGTGCCAGCAGCCCTCAGGACAGGCCCTATGGCTACACCTTC	CASSPQDRPYGYTF	TRBV5-6	-	14	TRBD1	TRBJ1-2
TGTGCCAGCAGCTTGGGACAGGACGTCTATGGCTACACCTTC	CASSLGQDVYGYTF	TRBV5-6	-	14	-	TRBJ1-2
TGTGCCAGTTTGGACAGGCTCAACTATGGCTACACCTTC	CASLDRLNYGYTF	TRBV28	-	13	TRBD1	TRBJ1-2
TGTGCCAGCAGCTCACTAACACCCATGAACACTGAAGCTTTCTTT	CASSSLTPMNTEAFF	TRBV11-3	once	15	-	TRBJ1-1